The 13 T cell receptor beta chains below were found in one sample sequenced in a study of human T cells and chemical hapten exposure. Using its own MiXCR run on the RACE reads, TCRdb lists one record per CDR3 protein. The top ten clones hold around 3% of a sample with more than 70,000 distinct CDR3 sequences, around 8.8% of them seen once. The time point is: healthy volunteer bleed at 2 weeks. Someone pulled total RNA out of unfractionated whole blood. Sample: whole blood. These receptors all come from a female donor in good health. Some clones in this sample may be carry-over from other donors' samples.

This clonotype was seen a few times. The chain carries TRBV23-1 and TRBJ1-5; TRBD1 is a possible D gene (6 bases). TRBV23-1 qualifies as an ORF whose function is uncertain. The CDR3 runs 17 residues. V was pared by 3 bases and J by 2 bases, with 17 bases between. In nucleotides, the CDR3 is TGCGCCAGCAGTCAGGACGTCGAGGGGGAGCGCAATCAGCCCCAGCATTTT. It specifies CASSQDVEGERNQPQHF.

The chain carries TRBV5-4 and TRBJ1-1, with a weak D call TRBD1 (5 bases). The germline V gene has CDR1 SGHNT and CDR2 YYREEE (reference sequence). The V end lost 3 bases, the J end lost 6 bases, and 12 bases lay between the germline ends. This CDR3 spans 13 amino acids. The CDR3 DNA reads TGTGCCAGCAGCTCCTCAGGGTCCGCTGAAGCTTTCTTT. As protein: CASSSSGSAEAFF.

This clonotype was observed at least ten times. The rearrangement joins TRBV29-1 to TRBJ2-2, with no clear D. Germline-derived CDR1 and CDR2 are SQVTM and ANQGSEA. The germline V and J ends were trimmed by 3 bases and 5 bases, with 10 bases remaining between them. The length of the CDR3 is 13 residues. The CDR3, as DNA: TGCAGCGTTGAGCCTCCCGGGACCGGGGAGCTGTTTTTT. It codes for CSVEPPGTGELFF.

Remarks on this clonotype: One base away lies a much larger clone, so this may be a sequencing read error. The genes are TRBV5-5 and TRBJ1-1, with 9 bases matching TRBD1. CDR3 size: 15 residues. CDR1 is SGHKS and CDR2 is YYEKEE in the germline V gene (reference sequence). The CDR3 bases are TGTGTCAGCAGCCCCGGACAGGGGTTGAACACTGAAGCTTTCTTT. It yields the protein CVSSPGQGLNTEAFF.

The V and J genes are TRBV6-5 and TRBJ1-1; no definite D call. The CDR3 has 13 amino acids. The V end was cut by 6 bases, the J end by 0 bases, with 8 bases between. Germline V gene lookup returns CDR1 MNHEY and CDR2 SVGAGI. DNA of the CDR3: TGTGCCAGCAGCTGGACGGTGAACACTGAAGCTTTCTTT. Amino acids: CASSWTVNTEAFF.

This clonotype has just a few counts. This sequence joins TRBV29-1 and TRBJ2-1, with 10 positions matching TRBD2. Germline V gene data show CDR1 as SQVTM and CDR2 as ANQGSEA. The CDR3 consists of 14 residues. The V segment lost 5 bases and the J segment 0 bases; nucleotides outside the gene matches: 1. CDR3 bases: TGCAGCGTTTCTAGCGGGAGCTCCTACAATGAGCAGTTCTTC. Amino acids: CSVSSGSSYNEQFF.

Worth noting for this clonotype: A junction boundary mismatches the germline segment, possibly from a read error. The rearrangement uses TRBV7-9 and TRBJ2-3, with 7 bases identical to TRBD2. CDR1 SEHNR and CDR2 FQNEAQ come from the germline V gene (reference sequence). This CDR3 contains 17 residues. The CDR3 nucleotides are TGTGTCAGCAGCTTCGCTATGGCGGGAGCTAGCACAGATACGCAGTATTTT. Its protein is CVSSFAMAGASTDTQYF.

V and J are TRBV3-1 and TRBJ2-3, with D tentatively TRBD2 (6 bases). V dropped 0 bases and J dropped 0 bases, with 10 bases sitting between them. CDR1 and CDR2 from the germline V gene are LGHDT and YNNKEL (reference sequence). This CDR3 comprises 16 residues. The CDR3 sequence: CASSQELGLSTDTQYF. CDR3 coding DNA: TGTGCCAGCAGCCAAGAACTGGGACTTAGCACAGATACGCAGTATTTT.

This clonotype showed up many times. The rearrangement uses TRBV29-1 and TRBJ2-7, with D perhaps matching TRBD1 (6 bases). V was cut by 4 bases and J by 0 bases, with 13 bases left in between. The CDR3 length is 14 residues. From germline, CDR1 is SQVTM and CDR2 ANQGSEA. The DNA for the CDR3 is TGCAGCGTTGTTATCAGACAGGACTCCTACGAGCAGTACTTC. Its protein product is CSVVIRQDSYEQYF.

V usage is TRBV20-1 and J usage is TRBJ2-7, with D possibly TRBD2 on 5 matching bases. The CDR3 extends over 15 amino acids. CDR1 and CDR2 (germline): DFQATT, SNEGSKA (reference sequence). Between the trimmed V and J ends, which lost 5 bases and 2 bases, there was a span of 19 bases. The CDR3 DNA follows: TGCAGTGCTCCTCGGTCGCGGGTTCCGACCTACGAGCAGTACTTC. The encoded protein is CSAPRSRVPTYEQYF.

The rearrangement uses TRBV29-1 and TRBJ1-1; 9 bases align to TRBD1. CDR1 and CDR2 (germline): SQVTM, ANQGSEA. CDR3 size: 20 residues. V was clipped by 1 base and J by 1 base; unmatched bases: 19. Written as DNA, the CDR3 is TGCAGCGTTGAAGCACCCTCCGACGACAGGGGGAACAATGCGAACACTGAAGCTTTCTTT. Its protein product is CSVEAPSDDRGNNANTEAFF.

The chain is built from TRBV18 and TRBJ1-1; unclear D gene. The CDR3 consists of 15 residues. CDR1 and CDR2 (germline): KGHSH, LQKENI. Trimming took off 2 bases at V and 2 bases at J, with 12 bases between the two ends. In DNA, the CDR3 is TGTGCCAGCTCACCAGGAGCCCTGTCAAACACTGAAGCTTTCTTT. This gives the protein CASSPGALSNTEAFF.

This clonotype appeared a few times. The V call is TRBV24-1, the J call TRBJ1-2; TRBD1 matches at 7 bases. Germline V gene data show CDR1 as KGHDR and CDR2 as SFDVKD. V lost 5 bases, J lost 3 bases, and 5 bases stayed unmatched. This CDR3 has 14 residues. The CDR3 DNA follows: TGTGCCACCAGTGCGGCAGGGGGGGACTATGGCTACACCTTC. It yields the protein CATSAAGGDYGYTF.